A selection of T cell receptor beta chains follows, all from one sample in a study of T cells in Graves' hyperthyroidism and ophthalmopathy. TCRdb reprocessed the multiplex PCR reads via MiXCR and lists one record per CDR3 protein. Of 250,000 to 300,000 distinct CDR3 sequences in the sample, roughly 15% were seen once. Sequences were obtained from blood. The receptor source for this set is a woman aged 45-65 years with Graves' hyperthyroidism that later progressed to Graves' ophthalmopathy. Each CDR3 is given with its conserved first and last residue. A D gene is named only where the DNA matches it firmly. Part of the rows lack a size; the others show once, few, many or a class for expanded clones.

14	many	TRBV7-9	TRBD2	TRBJ2-3	CASSLSGAQDTQYF
15	NA	TRBV28	NA	TRBJ2-3	CASSFSDTSTDTQYF
15	many	TRBV3-1	NA	TRBJ1-2	CASSLSDSPNYGYTF
19	many	TRBV20-1	TRBD2	TRBJ2-1	CSARDLFGTIGGWDNEQFF
15	many	TRBV5-1	TRBD1	TRBJ1-4	CASSSHNDRGEKLFF
14	many	TRBV2	NA	TRBJ1-5	CASSEKVRDQPQHF
15	NA	TRBV24-1	NA	TRBJ2-3	CATSDLKQGGDTQYF
14	few	TRBV7-9	NA	TRBJ1-1	CASSLTGLNTEAFF
15	many	TRBV28	NA	TRBJ1-1	CASSSPGGMNTEAFF
15	many	TRBV5-8	TRBD2	TRBJ2-5	CASTVAGVGQETQYF
14	few	TRBV11-2	TRBD1	TRBJ2-7	CASSLRQGLYEQYF
12	many	TRBV3-1	NA	TRBJ2-5	CASSQVWETQYF
15	many	TRBV5-1	NA	TRBJ2-3	CASSQGGTKEDTQYF
15	few	TRBV20-1	TRBD2	TRBJ2-7	CSANLGLAGAYEQYF
16	few	TRBV4-1	TRBD2	TRBJ2-1	CASIHQIAGGAGEQFF
14	many	TRBV6-1	NA	TRBJ1-4	CASSGAYQGEKLFF
13	many	TRBV3-1	NA	TRBJ2-7	CASSPAGVYEQYF
16	many	TRBV15	TRBD2	TRBJ2-1	CATSRKRTSHYNEQFF
12	many	TRBV19	NA	TRBJ1-2	CASSIRSYGYTF
15	many	TRBV10-3	NA	TRBJ2-7	CAISDSGVRLYEQYF
15	NA	TRBV28	TRBD2	TRBJ2-7	CASSLRVAGGNEQYF
15	NA	TRBV7-9	NA	TRBJ2-1	CASSLDRISYNEQFF
15	many	TRBV30	NA	TRBJ2-7	CAWSALSDNSYEQYF
13	NA	TRBV11-3	NA	TRBJ2-1	CASSLSAGIEQFF
16	NA	TRBV6-2/TRBV6-3	NA	TRBJ1-2	CASSPSRTVIDYGYTF
17	NA	TRBV19	TRBD1	TRBJ2-5	CASSIPDRVTLQETQYF
16	NA	TRBV20-1	NA	TRBJ2-7	CSAKTSGSSVIYEQYF
12	many	TRBV2	NA	TRBJ1-2	CASSEPGYGYTF
11	many	TRBV6-1	NA	TRBJ1-5	CASTAGDPQHF
16	NA	TRBV19	NA	TRBJ1-5	CASIQLAGTSNQPQHF
14	many	TRBV20-1	NA	TRBJ2-4	CSAKGPLQIGIQYF
14	NA	TRBV2	TRBD2	TRBJ2-7	CASSRTSGRLEQYF
15	few	TRBV5-1	NA	TRBJ2-7	CASSPGQLLAYEQYF
16	NA	TRBV3-1	TRBD2	TRBJ2-7	CASSERGSGGSYEQYF
13	many	TRBV2	NA	TRBJ1-4	CASSRGTNEKLFF
18	NA	TRBV5-1	NA	TRBJ2-5	CASSPGSRGTLLRETQYF
15	NA	TRBV19	TRBD1	TRBJ2-2	CATHDRTGRTGELFF
14	many	TRBV2	TRBD1	TRBJ1-2	CASRMTGGLYGYTF
17	few	TRBV5-6	TRBD1	TRBJ2-5	CASSLKEGQGYQETQYF
14	many	TRBV15	NA	TRBJ1-2	CATSTVSTGNGYTF
16	few	TRBV5-8	NA	TRBJ2-3	CASSSLSGTSTDTQYF
16	many	TRBV20-1	TRBD2	TRBJ2-1	CSARNLAGAGYNEQFF
13	many	TRBV6-1	NA	TRBJ2-4	CASSLQVRGIQYF
16	few	TRBV27	NA	TRBJ1-6	CASSRTAVANWAPLHF
13	many	TRBV5-1	NA	TRBJ1-1	CASTSQGGDEAFF
17	once	TRBV11-1	TRBD2	TRBJ2-5	CASSLAALAGVGETQYF